This T cell receptor (beta chain) was recovered during a study of blood T cell repertoires in COVID-19. The table came from immunoSEQ multiplex PCR; TCRdb's copy has only in-frame clones and leaves some out. The sample records about 200,000 clones, 70% to 90% being singletons. This clone was found a few times. The germline gives CDR1 MDHEN, CDR2 SYDVKM. This CDR3 contains 16 residues. Trimming cost V 4 bases and J 0 bases, with 10 bases left between them. The rearrangement joins TRBV28 to TRBJ2-6; possibly TRBD1 for D (5 bases). This receptor was taken from a man aged 45-60 years with COVID-19, enrolled during active disease. The sequencing sample was made of peripheral blood. The CDR3 bases are TGTGCCAGCAGTTCTTCAGGGATCTCTGGGGCCAACGTCCTGACTTTC. Its protein product is CASSSSGISGANVLTF.